This TCR beta chain appears in the sequencing data of a study of T cell responses to AZD1222 COVID-19 vaccine. The study, taken as a whole, reports: Only five or six individuals given AZD1222 were seropositive at baseline.

V lost 1 base and J lost 2, with 9 bases in between. This CDR3 is built from 15 residues. The germline V gene encodes CDR1 LGHNA and CDR2 YNFKEQ. On this clone: Its specificity is unknown.

Profiled with immunoSEQ multiplex PCR; TCRdb holds only in-frame clones, not every one. The sample holds 150,000 to 200,000 clones; about 90% are singletons and the top ten take roughly 1.9%. J is TRBJ1-5 and V is TRBV4-2; TRBD1 might be the D (5 bases). This specimen consisted of peripheral blood, obtained 28 days after the second AZD1222 dose. The sequence was obtained from an adult who received the AZD1222 COVID-19 vaccine. The CDR3 DNA sequence: TGTGCCAGCAGCCAAGTGGGGGAGGGCAATCAGCCCCAGCATTTT. It specifies CASSQVGEGNQPQHF.